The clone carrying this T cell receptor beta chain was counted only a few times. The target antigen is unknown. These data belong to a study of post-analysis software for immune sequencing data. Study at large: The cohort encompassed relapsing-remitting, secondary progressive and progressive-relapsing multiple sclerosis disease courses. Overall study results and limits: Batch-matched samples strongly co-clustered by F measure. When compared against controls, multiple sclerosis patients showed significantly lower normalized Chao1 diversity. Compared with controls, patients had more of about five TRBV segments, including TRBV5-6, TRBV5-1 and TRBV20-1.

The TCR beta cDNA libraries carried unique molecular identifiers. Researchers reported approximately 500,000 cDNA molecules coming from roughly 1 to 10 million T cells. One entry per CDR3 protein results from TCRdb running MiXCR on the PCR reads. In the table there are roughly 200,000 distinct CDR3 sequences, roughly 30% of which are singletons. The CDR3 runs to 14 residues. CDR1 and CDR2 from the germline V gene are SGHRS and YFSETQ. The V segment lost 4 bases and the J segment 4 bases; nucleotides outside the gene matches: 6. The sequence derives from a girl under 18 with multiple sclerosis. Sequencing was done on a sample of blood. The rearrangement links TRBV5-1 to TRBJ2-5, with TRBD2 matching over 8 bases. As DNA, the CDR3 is TGCGCCAGCAGCGGGCGGGAGGCCGGAGAGACCCAGTACTTC. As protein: CASSGREAGETQYF.